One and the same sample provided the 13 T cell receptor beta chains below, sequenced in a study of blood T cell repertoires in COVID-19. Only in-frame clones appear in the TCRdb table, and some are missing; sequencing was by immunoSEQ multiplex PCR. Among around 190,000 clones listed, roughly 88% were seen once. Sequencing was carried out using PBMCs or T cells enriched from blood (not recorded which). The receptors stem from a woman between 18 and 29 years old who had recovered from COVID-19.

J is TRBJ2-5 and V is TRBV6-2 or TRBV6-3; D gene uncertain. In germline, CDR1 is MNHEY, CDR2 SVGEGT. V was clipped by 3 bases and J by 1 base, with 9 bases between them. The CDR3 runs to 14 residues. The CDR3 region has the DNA TGTGCCAGCAGTTATACCCCCGGCCAAGAGACCCAGTACTTC. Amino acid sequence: CASSYTPGQETQYF.

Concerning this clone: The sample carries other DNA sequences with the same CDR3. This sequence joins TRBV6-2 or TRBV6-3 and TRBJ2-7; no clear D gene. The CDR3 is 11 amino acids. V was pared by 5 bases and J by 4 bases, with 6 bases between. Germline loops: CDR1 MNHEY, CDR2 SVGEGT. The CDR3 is CASSHSYEQYF. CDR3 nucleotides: TGTGCCAGCAGTCATAGTTACGAGCAGTACTTC.

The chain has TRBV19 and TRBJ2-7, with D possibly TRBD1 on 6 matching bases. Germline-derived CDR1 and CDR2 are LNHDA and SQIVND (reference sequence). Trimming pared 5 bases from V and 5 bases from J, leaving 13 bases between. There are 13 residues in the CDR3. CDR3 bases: TGTGCCAGTAGTGAACAGGGATTCCACGAGCAGTACTTC. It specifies CASSEQGFHEQYF. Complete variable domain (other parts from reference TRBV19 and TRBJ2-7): DGGITQSPKYLFRKEGQNVTLSCEQNLNHDAMYWYRQDPGQGLRLIYYSQIVNDFQKGDIAEGYSVSREKKESFPLTVTSAQKNPTAFYLCASSEQGFHEQYFGPGTRLTVT.

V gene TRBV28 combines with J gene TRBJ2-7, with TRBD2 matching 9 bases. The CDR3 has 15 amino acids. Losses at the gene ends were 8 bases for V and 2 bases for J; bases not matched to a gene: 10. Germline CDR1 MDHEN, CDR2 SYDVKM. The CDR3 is CASLTLAGTPYEQYF. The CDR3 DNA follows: TGTGCCAGCCTGACCCTAGCGGGGACCCCCTACGAGCAGTACTTC.

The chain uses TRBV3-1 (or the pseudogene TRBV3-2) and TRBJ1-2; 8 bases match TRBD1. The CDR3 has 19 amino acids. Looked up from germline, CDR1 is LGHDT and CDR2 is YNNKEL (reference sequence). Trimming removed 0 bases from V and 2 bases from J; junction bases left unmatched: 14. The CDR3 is CASSQERSKLRGRNYGYTF. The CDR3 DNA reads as TGTGCCAGCAGCCAAGAAAGGTCTAAACTCAGGGGGCGCAACTATGGCTACACCTTC.

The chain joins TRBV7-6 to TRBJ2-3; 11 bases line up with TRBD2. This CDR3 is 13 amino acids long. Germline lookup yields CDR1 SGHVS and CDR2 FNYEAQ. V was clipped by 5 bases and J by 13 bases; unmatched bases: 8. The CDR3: CASSPQTSGTEYF. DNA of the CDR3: TGTGCCAGCAGCCCTCAGACTAGCGGGACGGAGTATTTT. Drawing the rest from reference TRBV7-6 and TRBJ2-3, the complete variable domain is GAGVSQSPRYKVTKRGQDVALRCDPISGHVSLYWYRQALGQGPEFLTYFNYEAQQDKSGLPNDRFSAERPEGSISTLTIQRTEQRDSAMYRCASSPQTSGTEYFGPGTRLTVL.

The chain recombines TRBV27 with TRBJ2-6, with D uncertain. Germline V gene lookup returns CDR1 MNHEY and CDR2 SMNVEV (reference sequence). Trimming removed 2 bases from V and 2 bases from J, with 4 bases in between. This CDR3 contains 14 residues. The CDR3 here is CASSLKPGANVLTF. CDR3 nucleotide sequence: TGTGCCAGCAGTTTAAAGCCTGGGGCCAACGTCCTGACTTTC. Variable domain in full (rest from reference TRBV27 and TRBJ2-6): EAQVTQNPRYLITVTGKKLTVTCSQNMNHEYMSWYRQDPGLGLRQIYYSMNVEVTDKGDVPEGYKVSRKEKRNFPLILESPSPNQTSLYFCASSLKPGANVLTFGAGSRLTVL.

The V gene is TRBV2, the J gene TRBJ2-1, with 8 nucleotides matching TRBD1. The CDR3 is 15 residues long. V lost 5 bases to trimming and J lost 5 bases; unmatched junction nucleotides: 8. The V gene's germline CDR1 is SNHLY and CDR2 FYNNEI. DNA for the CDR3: TGTGCCAGCAGTATGGACAGGGCTTCCCACAATGAGCAGTTCTTC. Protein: CASSMDRASHNEQFF.

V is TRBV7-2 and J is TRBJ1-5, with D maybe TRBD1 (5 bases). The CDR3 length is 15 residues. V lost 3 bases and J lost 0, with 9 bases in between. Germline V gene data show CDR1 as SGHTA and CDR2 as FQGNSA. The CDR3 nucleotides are TGTGCCAGCAGCTTTCAGGGTGGTAGCAATCAGCCCCAGCATTTT. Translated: CASSFQGGSNQPQHF.

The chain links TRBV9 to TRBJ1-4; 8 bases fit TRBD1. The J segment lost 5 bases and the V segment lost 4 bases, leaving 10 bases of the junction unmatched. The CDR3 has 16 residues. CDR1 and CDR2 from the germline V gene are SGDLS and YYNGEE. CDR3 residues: CASSQMSGGANEKLFF. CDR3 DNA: TGTGCCAGCAGCCAAATGTCAGGGGGCGCCAATGAAAAACTGTTTTTT.

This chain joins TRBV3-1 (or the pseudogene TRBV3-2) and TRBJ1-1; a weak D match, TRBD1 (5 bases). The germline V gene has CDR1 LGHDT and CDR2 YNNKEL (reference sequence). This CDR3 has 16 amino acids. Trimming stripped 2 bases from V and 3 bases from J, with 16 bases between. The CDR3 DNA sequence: TGTGCCAGCAGCCAACCTCCGGGTGCGACAGACACTGAAGCTTTCTTT. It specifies CASSQPPGATDTEAFF.

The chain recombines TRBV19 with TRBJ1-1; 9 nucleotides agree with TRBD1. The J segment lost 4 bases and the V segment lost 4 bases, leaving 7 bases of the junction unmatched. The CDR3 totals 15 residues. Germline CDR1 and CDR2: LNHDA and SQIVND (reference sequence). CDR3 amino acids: CASSTPDRGGTEAFF. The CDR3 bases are TGTGCCAGTAGTACACCGGACAGGGGCGGCACTGAAGCTTTCTTT.

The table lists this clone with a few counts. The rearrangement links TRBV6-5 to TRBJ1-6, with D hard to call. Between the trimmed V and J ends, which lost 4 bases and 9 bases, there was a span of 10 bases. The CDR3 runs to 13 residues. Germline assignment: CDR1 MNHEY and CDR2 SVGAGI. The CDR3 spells CASSSRFGSPLHF. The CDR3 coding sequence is TGTGCCAGCAGTTCGAGATTTGGTTCACCCCTCCACTTT.